This T cell receptor beta chain was identified during a study of control samples from healthy donors and cancer patients. The V end lost 4 bases, the J end lost 8 bases, and 22 bases lay between the germline ends. CDR3 length: 16 residues. Germline CDR1 SGDLS, CDR2 YYNGEE. TCRdb keeps only in-frame clones here, not all; method: immunoSEQ multiplex PCR. Among some 150,000 clones listed, more than 80% were seen once. V usage is TRBV9 and J usage is TRBJ2-1, with D perhaps TRBD2 (7 bases). The source material was blood. This receptor was taken from a young man in good health. The CDR3 reads CASSLWEGGAVDEQFF. In nucleotides, the CDR3 is TGTGCCAGCAGCCTCTGGGAGGGGGGGGCTGTTGATGAGCAGTTCTTC.